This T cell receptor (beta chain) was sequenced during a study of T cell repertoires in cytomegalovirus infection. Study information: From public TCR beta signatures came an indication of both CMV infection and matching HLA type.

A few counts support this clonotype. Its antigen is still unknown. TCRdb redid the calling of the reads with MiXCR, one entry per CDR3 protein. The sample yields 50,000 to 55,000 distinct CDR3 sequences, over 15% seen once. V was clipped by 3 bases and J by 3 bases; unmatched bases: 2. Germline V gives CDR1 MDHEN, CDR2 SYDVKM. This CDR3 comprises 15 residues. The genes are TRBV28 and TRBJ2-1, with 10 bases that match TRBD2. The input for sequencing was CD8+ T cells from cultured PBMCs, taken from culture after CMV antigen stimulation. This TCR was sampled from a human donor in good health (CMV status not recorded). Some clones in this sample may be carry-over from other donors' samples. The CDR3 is CASSFRTSGYNEQFF. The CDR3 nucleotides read TGTGCCAGCAGTTTCCGGACTAGCGGCTACAATGAGCAGTTCTTC.